These T cell receptor beta chains were read from a single sample in a study of preoperative IRX-2 immunotherapy in early breast cancer. Measured with immunoSEQ multiplex PCR; TCRdb has only the in-frame clones, and not every one. The sample holds about 26,000 clones, roughly 89% seen once. The sample was acquired from a patient treated with IRX-2 immunotherapy. The receptors here all came from a human donor with breast cancer. CDR3s include the opening cysteine and the closing phenylalanine or tryptophan. A D gene is named only where the DNA matches it firmly. Expanded clones are given a class, and other clones once, few, many or no size at all.

J,D,V,size,DNA,CDR3
TRBJ1-4,TRBD1,TRBV7-6,-,TGTGCCAGCAGCTTGGGGGTGACAGGGGGCGATGAAAAACTGTTTTTT,CASSLGVTGGDEKLFF
TRBJ1-3,-,TRBV11-2,-,TGTGCCAGCAGCTTAGGGTCATCCGGAAACACCATATATTTT,CASSLGSSGNTIYF
TRBJ1-5,TRBD1,TRBV28,-,TGTGCCAGCAGTTTAATCAGGGGGCCGGTACGGGATCAGCCCCAGCATTTT,CASSLIRGPVRDQPQHF
TRBJ2-3,TRBD2,TRBV19,-,TGTGCCAGTAGTATAGGACTAGCGGGGGCCGCGGGCACGCAGTATTTT,CASSIGLAGAAGTQYF
TRBJ2-2,TRBD2,TRBV14,once,TGTGCCAGCAGCCAGCCGACGGGACTACATCCCGGGGAGCTGTTTTTT,CASSQPTGLHPGELFF
TRBJ2-5,-,TRBV5-1,-,TGCGCCAGCAGCTTGGCCGGTGGCGAGACCCAGTACTTC,CASSLAGGETQYF
TRBJ2-2,-,TRBV6-6,few,TGTGCCAGCAGCTCTGGGGTTTACACCGGGGAGCTGTTTTTT,CASSSGVYTGELFF
TRBJ2-2,-,TRBV9,-,TGTGCCAGCAGCCCCCATCTGGCGGCTAACACCGGGGAGCTGTTTTTT,CASSPHLAANTGELFF
TRBJ2-3,-,TRBV7-8,-,TGTGCCAGCAGCTTAGCGCGGGGTACTAGCACAGATACGCAGTATTTT,CASSLARGTSTDTQYF
TRBJ1-4,-,TRBV11-2,-,TGTGCCAGCAGCCGACAGGCATCAACTAATGAAAAACTGTTTTTT,CASSRQASTNEKLFF
TRBJ2-3,-,TRBV9,-,TGTGCCAGCAGCACCATAGGAGATACGCAGTATTTT,CASSTIGDTQYF
TRBJ1-1,-,TRBV19,-,TGTGCCAGTAGTTTTCCAGACGAGAACACTGAAGCTTTCTTT,CASSFPDENTEAFF
TRBJ1-6,-,TRBV12-5,-,TGTGCTAGTGGTTTGGGGGACCGGCAGAATTCACCCCTCCACTTT,CASGLGDRQNSPLHF
TRBJ2-7,-,TRBV18,-,TGTGCCAGCTCACCAGGGTACGAGCAGTACTTC,CASSPGYEQYF
TRBJ1-2,-,TRBV21-1,-,TGTGCCAGCAGCTCCCAAAAGAGGTATCAGGCCCCATTGGGGTATGGCTACACCTTC,CASSSQKRYQAPLGYGYTF
TRBJ1-5,-,TRBV28,-,TGTGCCAGCAGTTTGTTGGGACGGCCCCAGCATTTT,CASSLLGRPQHF
TRBJ2-2,-,TRBV14,-,TGTGCCAGCAGCCAAGATTGGGGGGGGCCTTACACCGGGGAGCTGTTTTTT,CASSQDWGGPYTGELFF
TRBJ2-3,-,TRBV6-4,-,TGTGCCAGCAGTGACGGGTGGGCGCCCGGAGATACGCAGTATTTT,CASSDGWAPGDTQYF
TRBJ1-5,-,TRBV28,few,TGTGCCAGCAGTTTACTGGGTCAGCCCCAGCATTTT,CASSLLGQPQHF
TRBJ2-5,-,TRBV28,-,TGTGCCAGCAGTTTATTGGCAGGCATTCAGACCCAGTACTTC,CASSLLAGIQTQYF
TRBJ2-4,-,TRBV29-1,-,TGCAGCGTTGAGGGGTGGGAGCGGGAAAACATTCAGTACTTC,CSVEGWERENIQYF
TRBJ2-2,TRBD1,TRBV7-9,-,TGTGCCAGCAGCACTCGGACAGGGTCCGGGGAGCTGTTTTTT,CASSTRTGSGELFF
TRBJ2-3,-,TRBV28,-,TGTGCCAGCAGTTTAAAGACAGCCACAGATACGCAGTATTTT,CASSLKTATDTQYF
TRBJ2-7,-,TRBV7-2,once,TGTGCCAGCAGCAACTACCAGGGTTCCTCCTACGAGCAGTACTTC,CASSNYQGSSYEQYF
TRBJ2-5,-,TRBV2,-,TGTGCCAGCAGTGAAAAGGAGACCCAGTACTTC,CASSEKETQYF
TRBJ1-1,-,TRBV9,-,TGTGCCAGCAGCGTAGCCGGGGACACTGAAGCTTTCTTT,CASSVAGDTEAFF
TRBJ2-5,-,TRBV30,-,TGTGCCTGGAGTGATGGGAACCCAAGAGGAGAGACCCAGTACTTC,CAWSDGNPRGETQYF
TRBJ2-2,-,TRBV19,-,TGTGCCAGTAGTATCTGGTCCACCGGGGAGCTGTTTTTT,CASSIWSTGELFF
TRBJ1-3,-,TRBV18,once,TGTGCCAGCTCACCACCATCCCAGACTGGAAACACCATATATTTT,CASSPPSQTGNTIYF
TRBJ2-1,TRBD2,TRBV14,-,TGTGCCAGCAGCCAGGCAGCGGGGGCAAACAATGAGCAGTTCTTC,CASSQAAGANNEQFF
TRBJ1-5,-,TRBV6-5,-,TGTGCCACCCAGGAGGGAGGAATCAATCAGCCCCAGCATTTT,CATQEGGINQPQHF
TRBJ2-5,-,TRBV12-5,-,TGTGCTAGTGGTTTGGATATTACCCAGTACTTC,CASGLDITQYF
TRBJ1-5,-,TRBV9,-,TGTGCCAGCAGCCCCGGGACGCTGAATCAGCCCCAGCATTTT,CASSPGTLNQPQHF
TRBJ1-2,-,TRBV29-1,-,TGCAGCGTTGGGGGGCAGGGGCACGGCTACACCTTC,CSVGGQGHGYTF
TRBJ1-2,TRBD1,TRBV29-1,few,TGCAGCGTTGAAGCCGGGACAGGTGGCTACACCTTC,CSVEAGTGGYTF
TRBJ2-2,TRBD2,TRBV9,-,TGTGCCAGTAGCGTAGTCGCGGGGGTGACGAACACCGGGGAGCTGTTTTTT,CASSVVAGVTNTGELFF
TRBJ2-2,TRBD1,TRBV10-1,-,TGCGCCAGCAGTACAGGGGGGTCCGACGGGGAGCTGTTTTTT,CASSTGGSDGELFF